Sequencing of this T cell receptor (beta chain) was carried out in a study of PD-L1 blockade in urothelial cancer. Across the study: Atezolizumab was started by patients in the mid-2010s at 1,200 mg intravenously every 3 weeks. Patients' prior chemotherapy regimens numbered 0 to 3. At 6 weeks and at 3 weeks (second dose) after treatment start, blood was analyzed. The study's findings and limits: Tumor-associated blood clones were expanded more by durable-benefit patients at 3 weeks.

The CDR3 totals 17 residues. Trimming removed 6 bases from V and 6 bases from J; junction bases left unmatched: 13. Germline CDR1 reads MGHDK; CDR2 reads SYGVNS. Of note for this clone: Its antigen remains unidentified.

Profiling relied on immunoSEQ multiplex PCR, and the TCRdb table lists in-frame clones only, not all of them. The top ten clones hold around an eighth of a sample with about 43,000 clones, approximately 90% of them seen once. The V call is TRBV25-1, the J call TRBJ2-2, with 10 bases lining up with TRBD1. The TCR comes from a woman aged 55 to 70 with urothelial cancer. The sequences come from PBMCs, collected around atezolizumab (anti-PD-L1) treatment. CDR3 nucleotides: TGTGCCAGCAGGAAGGACAGGGGGTTTAGCTTGGCCGGGGAGCTGTTTTTT. Translated: CASRKDRGFSLAGELFF.